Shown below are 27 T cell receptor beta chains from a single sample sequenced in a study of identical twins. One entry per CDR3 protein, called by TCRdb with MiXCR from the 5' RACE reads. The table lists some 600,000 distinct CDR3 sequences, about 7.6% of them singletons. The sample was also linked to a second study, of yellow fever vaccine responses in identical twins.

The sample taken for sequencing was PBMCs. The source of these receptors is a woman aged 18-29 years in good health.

The CDR3 sequence: CSARSRVSLNEQFF. CDR3 nucleotides: TGCAGTGCTAGGTCACGTGTATCGCTGAATGAGCAGTTCTTC. This sequence joins TRBV20-1 and TRBJ2-1; D not certain. The CDR3 has 14 amino acids. The germline V gene encodes CDR1 DFQATT and CDR2 SNEGSKA (reference sequence). V was clipped by 3 bases and J by 7 bases, with 16 bases between them.

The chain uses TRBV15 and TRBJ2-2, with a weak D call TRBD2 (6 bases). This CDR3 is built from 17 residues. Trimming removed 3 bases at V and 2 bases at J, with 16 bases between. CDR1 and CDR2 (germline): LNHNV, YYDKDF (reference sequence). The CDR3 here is CATSRGRGGYNTGELFF. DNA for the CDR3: TGTGCCACCAGCAGGGGGCGTGGGGGGTATAACACCGGGGAGCTGTTTTTT. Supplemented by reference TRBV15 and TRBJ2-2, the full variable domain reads DAMVIQNPRYQVTQFGKPVTLSCSQTLNHNVMYWYQQKSSQAPKLLFHYYDKDFNNEADTPDNFQSRRPNTSFCFLDIRSPGLGDTAMYLCATSRGRGGYNTGELFFGEGSRLTVL.

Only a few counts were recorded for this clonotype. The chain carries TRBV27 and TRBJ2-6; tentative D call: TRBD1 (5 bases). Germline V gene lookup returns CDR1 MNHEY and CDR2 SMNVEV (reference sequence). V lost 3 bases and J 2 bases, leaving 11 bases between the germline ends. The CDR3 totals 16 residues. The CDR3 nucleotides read TGTGCCAGCAGTTTTTTAAGGGGTGCTGGGGCCAACGTCCTGACTTTC. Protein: CASSFLRGAGANVLTF.

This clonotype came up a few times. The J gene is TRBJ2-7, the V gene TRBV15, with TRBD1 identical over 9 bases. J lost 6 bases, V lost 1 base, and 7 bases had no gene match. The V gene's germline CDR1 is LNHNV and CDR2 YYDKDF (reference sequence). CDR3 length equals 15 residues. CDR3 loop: CATSRVGQGTGEQYF. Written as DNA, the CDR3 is TGTGCCACCAGCAGAGTGGGACAGGGTACGGGCGAGCAGTACTTC.

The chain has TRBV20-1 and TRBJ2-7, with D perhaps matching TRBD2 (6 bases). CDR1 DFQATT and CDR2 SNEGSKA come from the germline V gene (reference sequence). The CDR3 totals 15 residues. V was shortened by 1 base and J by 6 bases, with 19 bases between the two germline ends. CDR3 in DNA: TGCAGTGCTAGAGGAGGGGTGCCAGCGGGTCGCGAGCAGTACTTC. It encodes CSARGGVPAGREQYF.

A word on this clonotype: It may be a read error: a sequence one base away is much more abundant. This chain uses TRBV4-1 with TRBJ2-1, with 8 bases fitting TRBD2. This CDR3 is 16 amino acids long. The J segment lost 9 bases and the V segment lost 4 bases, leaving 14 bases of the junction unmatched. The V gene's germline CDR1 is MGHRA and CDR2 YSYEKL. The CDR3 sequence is CASSRDLAGGRPEQFF. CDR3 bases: TGCGCCAGCAGCCGAGATCTAGCGGGCGGACGCCCTGAGCAGTTCTTC.

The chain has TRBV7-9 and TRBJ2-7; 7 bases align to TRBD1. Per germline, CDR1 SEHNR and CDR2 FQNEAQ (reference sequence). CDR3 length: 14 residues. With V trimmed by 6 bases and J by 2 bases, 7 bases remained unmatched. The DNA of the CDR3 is TGTGCCAGCAGATTGGGACAGACGCCCTACGAGCAGTACTTC. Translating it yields CASRLGQTPYEQYF.

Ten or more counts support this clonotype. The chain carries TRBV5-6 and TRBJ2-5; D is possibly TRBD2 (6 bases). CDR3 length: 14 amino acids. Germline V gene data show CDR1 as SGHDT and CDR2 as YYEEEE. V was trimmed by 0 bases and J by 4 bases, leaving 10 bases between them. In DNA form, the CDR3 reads TGTGCCAGCAGCTTGGCCCTCGGGGGAGAGACCCAGTACTTC. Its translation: CASSLALGGETQYF.

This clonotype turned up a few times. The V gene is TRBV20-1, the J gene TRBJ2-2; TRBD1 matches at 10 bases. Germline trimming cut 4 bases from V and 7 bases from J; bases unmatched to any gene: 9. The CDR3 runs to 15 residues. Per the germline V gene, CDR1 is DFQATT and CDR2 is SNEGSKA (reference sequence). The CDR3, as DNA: TGCAGTGCTACCCCGCCGGGACAGGGGTTCGGGGAGCTGTTTTTT. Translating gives CSATPPGQGFGELFF.

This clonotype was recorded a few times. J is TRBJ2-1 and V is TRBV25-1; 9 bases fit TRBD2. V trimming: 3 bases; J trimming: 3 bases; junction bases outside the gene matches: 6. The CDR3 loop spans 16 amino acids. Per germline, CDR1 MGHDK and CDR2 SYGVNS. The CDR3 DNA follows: TGTGCCAGCAGTGACCCAGGTAGCGGGAGCTACAATGAGCAGTTCTTC. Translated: CASSDPGSGSYNEQFF.

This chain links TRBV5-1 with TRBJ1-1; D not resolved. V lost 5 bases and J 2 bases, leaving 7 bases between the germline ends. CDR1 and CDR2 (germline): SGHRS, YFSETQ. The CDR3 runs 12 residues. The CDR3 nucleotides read TGCGCCAGCAGGTTTGAAAACACTGAAGCTTTCTTT. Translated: CASRFENTEAFF. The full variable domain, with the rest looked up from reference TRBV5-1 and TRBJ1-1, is KAGVTQTPRYLIKTRGQQVTLSCSPISGHRSVSWYQQTPGQGLQFLFEYFSETQRNKGNFPGRFSGRQFSNSRSEMNVSTLELGDSALYLCASRFENTEAFFGQGTRLTVV.

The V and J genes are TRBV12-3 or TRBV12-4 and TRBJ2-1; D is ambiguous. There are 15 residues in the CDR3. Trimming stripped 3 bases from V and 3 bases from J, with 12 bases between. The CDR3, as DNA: TGTGCCAGCAGTTTGCGTAACTCCCTCTACAATGAGCAGTTCTTC. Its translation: CASSLRNSLYNEQFF.

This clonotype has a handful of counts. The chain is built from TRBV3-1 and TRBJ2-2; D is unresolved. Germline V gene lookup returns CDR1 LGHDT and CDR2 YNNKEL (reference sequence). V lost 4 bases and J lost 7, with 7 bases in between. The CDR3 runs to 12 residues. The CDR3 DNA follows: TGTGCCAGCAGCCCGCAATACGGGGAGCTGTTTTTT. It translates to CASSPQYGELFF.

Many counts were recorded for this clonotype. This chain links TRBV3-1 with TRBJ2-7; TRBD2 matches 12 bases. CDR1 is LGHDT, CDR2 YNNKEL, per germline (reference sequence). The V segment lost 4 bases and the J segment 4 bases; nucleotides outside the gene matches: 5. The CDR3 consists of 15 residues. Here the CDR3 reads CASSRTTSGSYEQYF. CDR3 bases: TGTGCCAGCAGCCGAACGACTAGCGGGAGTTACGAGCAGTACTTC.

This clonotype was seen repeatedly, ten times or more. The DNA for the CDR3 is TGCAGTGCTAGAGATGTCAGTAGCGGCTCCTACGAGCAGTACTTC. Amino acid sequence: CSARDVSSGSYEQYF. This chain uses TRBV20-1 with TRBJ2-7; TRBD2 might be the D (6 bases). Germline assignment: CDR1 DFQATT and CDR2 SNEGSKA (reference sequence). Trimming shortened V by 0 bases and J by 0 bases, and 12 bases separated the two germline ends. The CDR3 is made up of 15 amino acids.

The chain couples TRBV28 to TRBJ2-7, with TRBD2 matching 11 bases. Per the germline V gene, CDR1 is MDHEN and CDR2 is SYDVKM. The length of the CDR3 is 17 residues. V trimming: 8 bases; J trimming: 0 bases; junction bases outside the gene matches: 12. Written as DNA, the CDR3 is TGTGCCAGCGGGGATCGACTAGCGGGATCTTACTCCTACGAGCAGTACTTC. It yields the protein CASGDRLAGSYSYEQYF.

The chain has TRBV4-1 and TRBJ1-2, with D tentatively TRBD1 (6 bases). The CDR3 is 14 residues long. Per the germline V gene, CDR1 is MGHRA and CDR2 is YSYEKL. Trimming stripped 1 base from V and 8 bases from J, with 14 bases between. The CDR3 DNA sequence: TGCGCCAGCAGCCAAGGGACAGCCCTATTCGGCTACACCTTC. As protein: CASSQGTALFGYTF.

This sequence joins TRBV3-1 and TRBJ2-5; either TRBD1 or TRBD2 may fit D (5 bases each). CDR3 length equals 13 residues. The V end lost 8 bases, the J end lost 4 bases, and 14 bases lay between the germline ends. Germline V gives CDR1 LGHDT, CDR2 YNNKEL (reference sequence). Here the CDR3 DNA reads TGTGCCAGCGAGGGGCTCAGAGGAGAGACCCAGTACTTC. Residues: CASEGLRGETQYF.

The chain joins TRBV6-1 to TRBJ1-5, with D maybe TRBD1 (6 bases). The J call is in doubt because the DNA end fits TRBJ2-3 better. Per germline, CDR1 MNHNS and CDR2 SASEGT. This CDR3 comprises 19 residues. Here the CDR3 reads CASRHRVFGDSYSNQPQYF. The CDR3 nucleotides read TGTGCCAGCAGACACAGGGTGTTTGGTGACTCATATAGCAATCAGCCCCAGTATTTT.

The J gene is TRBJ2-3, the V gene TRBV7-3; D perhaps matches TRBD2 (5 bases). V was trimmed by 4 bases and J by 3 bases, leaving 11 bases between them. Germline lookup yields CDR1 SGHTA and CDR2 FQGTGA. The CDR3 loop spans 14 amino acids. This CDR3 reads CASSSSSPTDTQYF. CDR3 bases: TGTGCCAGCAGCTCCTCTAGCCCGACAGATACGCAGTATTTT.

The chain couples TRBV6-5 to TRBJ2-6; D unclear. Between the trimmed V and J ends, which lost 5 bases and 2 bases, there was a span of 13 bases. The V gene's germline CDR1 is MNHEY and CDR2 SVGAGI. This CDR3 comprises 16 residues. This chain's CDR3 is CASSPRGLAGANVLTF. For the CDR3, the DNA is TGTGCCAGCAGTCCTCGAGGCTTGGCTGGGGCCAACGTCCTGACTTTC.

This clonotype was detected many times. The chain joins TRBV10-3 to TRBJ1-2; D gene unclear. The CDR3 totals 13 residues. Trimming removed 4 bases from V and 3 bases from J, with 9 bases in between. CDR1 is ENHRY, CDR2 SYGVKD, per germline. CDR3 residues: CAISGGGYYGYTF. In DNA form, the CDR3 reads TGTGCCATCAGTGGAGGTGGATACTATGGCTACACCTTC.

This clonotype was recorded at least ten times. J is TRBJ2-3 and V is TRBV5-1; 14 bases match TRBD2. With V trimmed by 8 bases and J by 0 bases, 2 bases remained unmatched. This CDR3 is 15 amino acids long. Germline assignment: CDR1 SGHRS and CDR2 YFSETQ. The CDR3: CASGLAGGSTDTQYF. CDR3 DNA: TGCGCCAGTGGACTAGCGGGGGGAAGCACAGATACGCAGTATTTT.

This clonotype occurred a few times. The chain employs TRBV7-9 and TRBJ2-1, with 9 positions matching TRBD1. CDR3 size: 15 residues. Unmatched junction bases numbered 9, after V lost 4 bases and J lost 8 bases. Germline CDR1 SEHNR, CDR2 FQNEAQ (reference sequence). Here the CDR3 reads CASSWPGQGLHEQFF. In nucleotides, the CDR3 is TGTGCCAGCAGCTGGCCGGGACAGGGATTGCATGAGCAGTTCTTC.

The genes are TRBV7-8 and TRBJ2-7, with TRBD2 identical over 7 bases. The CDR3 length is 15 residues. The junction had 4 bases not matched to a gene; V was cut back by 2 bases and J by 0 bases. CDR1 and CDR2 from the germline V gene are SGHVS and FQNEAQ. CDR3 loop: CASSLLAGLSYEQYV. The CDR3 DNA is TGTGCCAGCAGCTTATTAGCGGGCCTCTCCTACGAGCAGTACGTC.

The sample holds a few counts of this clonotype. The CDR3: CASSSGLAGEQYV. Written as DNA, the CDR3 is TGCGCCAGCAGCTCAGGACTAGCGGGGGAGCAGTACGTC. The chain joins TRBV5-1 to TRBJ2-7; TRBD2 agrees at 12 bases. CDR3 size: 13 residues. With 3 bases clipped from V and 7 bases from J, the junction kept 2 bases outside the gene matches. CDR1 SGHRS and CDR2 YFSETQ come from the germline V gene.

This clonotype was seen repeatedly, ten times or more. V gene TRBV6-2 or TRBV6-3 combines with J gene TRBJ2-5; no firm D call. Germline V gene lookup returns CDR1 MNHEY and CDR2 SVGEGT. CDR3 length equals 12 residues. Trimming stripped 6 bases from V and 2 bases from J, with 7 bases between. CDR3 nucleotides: TGTGCCAGCAGGTGGAAGCAAGAGACCCAGTACTTC. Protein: CASRWKQETQYF.